Shown below are 15 T cell receptor beta chains from a single sample sequenced in a study of cytomegalovirus exposure and HLA in healthy donors. A multiplex PCR was run with 60 Vbeta primers and 13 Jbeta primers. Produced via immunoSEQ multiplex PCR; TCRdb's table is partial and in-frame only. The sample comprises 150,000 to 200,000 clones, around 75% of which are singletons, and approximately 2.6% rests with the top ten. Sequencing was carried out using PBMCs. The receptor source for this set is a female donor in good health and CMV-seronegative.

The J gene is TRBJ2-3, the V gene TRBV23-1, with 7 nucleotides matching TRBD1. TRBV23-1 is assigned to the ORF class and has an uncertain function. V shed 0 bases, J shed 3 bases, and the junction held 15 bases outside the gene matches. The CDR3 extends over 19 amino acids. CDR3 residues: CASSQSARGDSSGTDTQYF. DNA of the CDR3: TGCGCCAGCAGTCAATCTGCCCGTGGGGACAGCAGTGGTACAGATACGCAGTATTTT.

This clone was picked up one time. The chain uses TRBV28 and TRBJ1-5; TRBD1 is a possible D gene (5 bases). The CDR3 is made up of 15 amino acids. Between the trimmed V and J ends, which lost 3 bases and 0 bases, there was a span of 9 bases. Germline V gives CDR1 MDHEN, CDR2 SYDVKM. CDR3 in amino acids: CASSLGLYSNQPQHF. In DNA form, the CDR3 reads TGTGCCAGCAGTTTGGGACTGTATAGCAATCAGCCCCAGCATTTT. Variable domain in full (rest from reference TRBV28 and TRBJ1-5): DVKVTQSSRYLVKRTGEKVFLECVQDMDHENMFWYRQDPGLGLRLIYFSYDVKMKEKGDIPEGYSVSREKKERFSLILESASTNQTSMYLCASSLGLYSNQPQHFGDGTRLSIL.

In its sample, this clone was seen a few times. V is TRBV5-1 and J is TRBJ2-3, with 12 bases identical to TRBD2. The germline CDR1 and CDR2 sequences are SGHRS and YFSETQ. The CDR3 length is 15 residues. The V gene end was trimmed by 4 bases and the J gene end by 5 bases; junction bases not matched to a gene: 5. The CDR3 DNA reads TGCGCCAGCAGCCTCCGACTAGCGGGAGTAGATACGCAGTATTTT. Translation: CASSLRLAGVDTQYF.

This clone has a single count. This chain links TRBV30 with TRBJ2-7; the D gene is possibly TRBD2 (5 bases). This CDR3 region has 11 residues. Germline V gene data show CDR1 as GTSNPN and CDR2 as SVGIG (reference sequence). Trimming stripped 3 bases from V and 5 bases from J, with 8 bases between. The CDR3, as DNA: TGTGCCTGGAGGAGGGATCACGAGCAGTACTTC. Translation: CAWRRDHEQYF.

The chain has TRBV30 and TRBJ2-7; possible D gene TRBD2, 7 bases. This CDR3 spans 15 amino acids. The germline gives CDR1 GTSNPN, CDR2 SVGIG (reference sequence). Trimming removed 0 bases from V and 5 bases from J, with 17 bases in between. The CDR3 protein is CAWSVLLGGPHEQYF. CDR3 nucleotides: TGTGCCTGGAGTGTCCTCCTCGGGGGGCCGCACGAGCAGTACTTC.

This clone was observed a handful of times. The chain has TRBV7-2 and TRBJ2-5; D may be TRBD2 (5 bases). This CDR3 is built from 14 residues. CDR1 and CDR2 from the germline V gene are SGHTA and FQGNSA. Trimming stripped 5 bases from V and 1 base from J, with 11 bases between. This CDR3 is CASSPVSGQETQYF. CDR3 coding DNA: TGTGCCAGCAGCCCCGTGAGCGGCCAAGAGACCCAGTACTTC.

The chain employs TRBV6-1 and TRBJ1-5, with 8 bases that match TRBD1. V was clipped by 6 bases and J by 2 bases; unmatched bases: 3. The CDR3 totals 14 residues. Germline V CDR1 and CDR2: MNHNS, SASEGT. The CDR3 bases are TGTGCCAGCAGCCCGACAGGGGGCAATCAGCCCCAGCATTTT. This codes for CASSPTGGNQPQHF.

This clone was seen a handful of times. V and J are TRBV5-1 and TRBJ1-1, with a possible D match to TRBD1 (5 bases). Germline V gene lookup returns CDR1 SGHRS and CDR2 YFSETQ. The CDR3 is made up of 13 amino acids. Trimming pared 0 bases from V and 6 bases from J, leaving 9 bases between. The CDR3 loop reads CASSLGTGSEAFF. As DNA, the CDR3 is TGCGCCAGCAGCTTGGGAACAGGCTCTGAAGCTTTCTTT.

The chain joins TRBV29-1 to TRBJ1-1; 8 bases fit TRBD1. CDR1 and CDR2 (germline): SQVTM, ANQGSEA. With 6 bases clipped from V and 1 base from J, the junction kept 10 bases outside the gene matches. This CDR3 contains 15 residues. The CDR3 DNA follows: TGCAGCGTCAAAGAAGCAGGGGGCTGGAACACTGAAGCTTTCTTT. This gives the protein CSVKEAGGWNTEAFF.

This clone was counted between two and nine times. The J gene is TRBJ2-7, the V gene TRBV5-6, with 7 bases fitting TRBD2. Per germline, CDR1 SGHDT and CDR2 YYEEEE. Losses at the gene ends were 1 base for V and 4 bases for J; bases not matched to a gene: 11. CDR3 length equals 16 residues. The DNA of the CDR3 is TGTGCCAGCAGCTTGTATGGGGGAACTAGCGAGTACGAGCAGTACTTC. It is translated as CASSLYGGTSEYEQYF.

The CDR3 sequence is CASSLGTGHTEAFF. The CDR3 bases are TGTGCCAGCAGCCTAGGGACAGGGCACACTGAAGCTTTCTTT. The gene calls are TRBV7-3 and TRBJ1-1, with TRBD1 matching over 9 bases. Looked up from germline, CDR1 is SGHTA and CDR2 is FQGTGA. J gave up 3 bases and V 5 bases, and 4 bases lay outside the gene matches. CDR3 size: 14 residues.

This chain uses TRBV5-1 with TRBJ2-1; 12 nucleotides match TRBD2. CDR1 and CDR2 (germline): SGHRS, YFSETQ. This CDR3 contains 17 residues. V lost 4 bases, J lost 8 bases, and 13 bases stayed unmatched. CDR3 sequence: CASSPSATSGRYDEQFF. The CDR3 DNA sequence: TGCGCCAGCAGCCCGAGCGCCACTAGCGGGAGGTACGATGAGCAGTTCTTC.

The rearrangement links TRBV30 to TRBJ2-2; 7 bases line up with TRBD1. This CDR3 has 17 amino acids. The germline CDR1 and CDR2 sequences are GTSNPN and SVGIG (reference sequence). The V gene end was trimmed by 1 base and the J gene end by 8 bases; junction bases not matched to a gene: 16. The CDR3: CAWSDPRTGLLPGELFF. The CDR3 DNA reads as TGTGCCTGGAGTGACCCCAGGACAGGACTTCTGCCAGGGGAGCTGTTTTTT.

In this sample, this clone turned up once. A read error may produce the germline difference seen at one junction end. The genes are TRBV7-9 and TRBJ2-7; 7 bases agree with TRBD1. The CDR3 has 15 residues. Germline lookup yields CDR1 SEHNR and CDR2 FQNEAQ (reference sequence). The CDR3 loop reads CASSLATTGVYEQYF. The CDR3 coding sequence is TGTGCCAGCAGCCTAGCCACCACAGGGGTCTACGAGCAGTACTTC.

This chain links TRBV19 with TRBJ2-7; D possibly corresponds to TRBD1 (6 bases). This CDR3 has 14 residues. Germline CDR1 LNHDA, CDR2 SQIVND (reference sequence). V lost 5 bases to trimming and J lost 2 bases, with 13 bases between them. The CDR3 loop is CASSLGRGAYEQYF. The CDR3 nucleotides are TGTGCCAGTAGTCTCGGCAGGGGCGCCTACGAGCAGTACTTC.